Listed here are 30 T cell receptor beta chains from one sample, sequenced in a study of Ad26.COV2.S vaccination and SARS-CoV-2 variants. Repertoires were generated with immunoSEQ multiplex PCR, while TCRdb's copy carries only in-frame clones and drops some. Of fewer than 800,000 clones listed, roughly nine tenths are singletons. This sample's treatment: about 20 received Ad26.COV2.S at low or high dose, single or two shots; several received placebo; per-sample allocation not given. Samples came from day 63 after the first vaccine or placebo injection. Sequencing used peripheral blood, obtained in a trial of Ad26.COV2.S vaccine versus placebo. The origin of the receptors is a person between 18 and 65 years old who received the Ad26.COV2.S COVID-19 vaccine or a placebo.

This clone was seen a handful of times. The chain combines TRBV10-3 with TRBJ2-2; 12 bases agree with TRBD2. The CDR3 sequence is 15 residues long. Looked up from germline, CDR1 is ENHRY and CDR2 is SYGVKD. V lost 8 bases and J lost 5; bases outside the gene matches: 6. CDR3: CAIGGLAGITGELFF. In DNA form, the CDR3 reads TGTGCCATCGGCGGACTAGCGGGGATAACCGGGGAGCTGTTTTTT.

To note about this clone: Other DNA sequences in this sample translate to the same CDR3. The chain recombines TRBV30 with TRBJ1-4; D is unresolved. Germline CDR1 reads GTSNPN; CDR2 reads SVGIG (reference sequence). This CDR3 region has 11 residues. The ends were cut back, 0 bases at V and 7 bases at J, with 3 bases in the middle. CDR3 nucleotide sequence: TGTGCCTGGAGTGTCGGTGAAAAACTGTTTTTT. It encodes CAWSVGEKLFF.

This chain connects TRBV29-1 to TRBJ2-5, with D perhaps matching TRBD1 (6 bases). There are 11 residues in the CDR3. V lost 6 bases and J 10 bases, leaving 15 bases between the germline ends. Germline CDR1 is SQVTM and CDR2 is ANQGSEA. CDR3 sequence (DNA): TGCAGCGTAGTGGGCAGGGGTGGCCAGTACTTC. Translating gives CSVVGRGGQYF. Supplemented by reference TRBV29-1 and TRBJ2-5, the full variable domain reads SAVISQKPSRDICQRGTSLTIQCQVDSQVTMMFWYRQQPGQSLTLIATANQGSEATYESGFVIDKFPISRPNLTFSTLTVSNMSPEDSSIYLCSVVGRGGQYFGPGTRLLVL.

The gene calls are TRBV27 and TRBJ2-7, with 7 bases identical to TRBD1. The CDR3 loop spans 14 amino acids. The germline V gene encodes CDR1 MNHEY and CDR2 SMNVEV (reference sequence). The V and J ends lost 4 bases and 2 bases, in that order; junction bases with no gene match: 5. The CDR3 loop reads CASSWWDRPYEQYF. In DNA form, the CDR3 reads TGTGCCAGCAGTTGGTGGGACAGACCCTACGAGCAGTACTTC.

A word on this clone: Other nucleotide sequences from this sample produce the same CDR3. The CDR3 DNA reads TGCGCCAGCAGCTTGACGGGACAAAGCACAGATACGCAGTATTTT. Its translation is CASSLTGQSTDTQYF. The V and J genes are TRBV5-1 and TRBJ2-3, with D tentatively TRBD1 (6 bases). The CDR3 loop spans 15 amino acids. V gave up 1 base and J gave up 0 bases, with 9 bases separating them. Germline V lookup: CDR1 SGHRS, CDR2 YFSETQ.

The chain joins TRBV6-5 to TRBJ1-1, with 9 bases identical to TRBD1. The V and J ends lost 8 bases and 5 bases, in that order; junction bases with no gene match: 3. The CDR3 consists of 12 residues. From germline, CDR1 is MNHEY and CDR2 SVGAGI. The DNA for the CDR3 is TGTGCCAGCTCGGACAGGGGTACTGAAGCTTTCTTT. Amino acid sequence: CASSDRGTEAFF.

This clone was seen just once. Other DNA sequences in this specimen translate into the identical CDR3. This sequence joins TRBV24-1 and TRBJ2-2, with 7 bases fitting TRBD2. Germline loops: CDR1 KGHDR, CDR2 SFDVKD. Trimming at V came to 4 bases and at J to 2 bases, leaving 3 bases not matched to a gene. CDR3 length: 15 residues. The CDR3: CATSEGGGNTGELFF. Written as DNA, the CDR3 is TGTGCCACCAGTGAGGGCGGGGGTAACACCGGGGAGCTGTTTTTT.

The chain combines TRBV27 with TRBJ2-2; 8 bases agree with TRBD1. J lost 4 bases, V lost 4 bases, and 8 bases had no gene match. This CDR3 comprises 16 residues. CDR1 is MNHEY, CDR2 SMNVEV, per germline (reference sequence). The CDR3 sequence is CASSSQGAFGTGELFF. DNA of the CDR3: TGTGCCAGCAGTTCTCAGGGGGCCTTCGGCACCGGGGAGCTGTTTTTT.

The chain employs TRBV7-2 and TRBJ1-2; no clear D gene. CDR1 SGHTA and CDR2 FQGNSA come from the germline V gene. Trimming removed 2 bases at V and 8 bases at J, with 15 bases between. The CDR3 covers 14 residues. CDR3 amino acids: CASSLSDWETGYTF. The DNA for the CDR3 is TGTGCCAGCAGCTTAAGCGATTGGGAGACGGGCTACACCTTC.

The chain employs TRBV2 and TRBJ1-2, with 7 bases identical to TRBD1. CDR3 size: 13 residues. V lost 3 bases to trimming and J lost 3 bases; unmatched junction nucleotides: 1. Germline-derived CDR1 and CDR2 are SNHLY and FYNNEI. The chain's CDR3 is CASSDQGDYGYTF. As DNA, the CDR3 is TGTGCCAGCAGTGACCAGGGGGACTATGGCTACACCTTC.

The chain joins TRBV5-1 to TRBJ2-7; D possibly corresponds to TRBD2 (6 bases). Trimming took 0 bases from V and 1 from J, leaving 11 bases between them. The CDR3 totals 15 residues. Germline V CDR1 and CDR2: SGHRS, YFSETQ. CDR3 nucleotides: TGCGCCAGCAGCTTGGATAGCGGCCGGTCCTACGAGCAGTACTTC. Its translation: CASSLDSGRSYEQYF.

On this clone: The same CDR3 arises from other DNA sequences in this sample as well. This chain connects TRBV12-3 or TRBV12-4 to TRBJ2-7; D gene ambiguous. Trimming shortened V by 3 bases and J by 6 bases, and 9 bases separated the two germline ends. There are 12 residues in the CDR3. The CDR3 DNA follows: TGTGCCAGCAGTTTTGGGGTAGCCGAGCAGTACTTC. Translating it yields CASSFGVAEQYF.

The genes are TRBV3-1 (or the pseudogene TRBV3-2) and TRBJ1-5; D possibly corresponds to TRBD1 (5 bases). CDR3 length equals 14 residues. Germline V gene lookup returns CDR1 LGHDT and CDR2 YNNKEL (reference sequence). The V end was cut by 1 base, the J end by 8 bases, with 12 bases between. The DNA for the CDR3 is TGTGCCAGCAGCCAAGTGTCAGGGACTAAGCCCCAGCATTTT. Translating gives CASSQVSGTKPQHF.

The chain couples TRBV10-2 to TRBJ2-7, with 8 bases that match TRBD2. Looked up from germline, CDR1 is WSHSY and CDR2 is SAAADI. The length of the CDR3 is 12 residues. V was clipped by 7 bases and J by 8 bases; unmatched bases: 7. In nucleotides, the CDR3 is TGCGCCAGCAAGGGTAGCGGGACAAAGCAGTACTTC. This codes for CASKGSGTKQYF.

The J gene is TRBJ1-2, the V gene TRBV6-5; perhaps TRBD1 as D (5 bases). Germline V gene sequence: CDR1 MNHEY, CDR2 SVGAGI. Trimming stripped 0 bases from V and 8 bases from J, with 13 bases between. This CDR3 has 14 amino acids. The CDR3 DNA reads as TGTGCCAGCAGTTACTCCCCCAGGGTAAACGGCTACACCTTC. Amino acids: CASSYSPRVNGYTF.

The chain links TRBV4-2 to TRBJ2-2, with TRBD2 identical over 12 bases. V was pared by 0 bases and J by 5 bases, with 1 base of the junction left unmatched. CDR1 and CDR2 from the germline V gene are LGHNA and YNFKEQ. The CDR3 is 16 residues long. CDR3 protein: CASSQETSGGTGELFF. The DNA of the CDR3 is TGTGCCAGCAGCCAAGAGACTAGCGGGGGTACCGGGGAGCTGTTTTTT.

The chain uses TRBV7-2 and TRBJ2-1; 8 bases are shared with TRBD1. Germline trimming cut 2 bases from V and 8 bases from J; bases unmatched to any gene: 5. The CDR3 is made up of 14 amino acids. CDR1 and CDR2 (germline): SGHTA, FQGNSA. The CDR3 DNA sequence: TGTGCCAGCAGCTTACTCCCAGGGGGCCATGAGCAGTTCTTC. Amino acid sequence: CASSLLPGGHEQFF.

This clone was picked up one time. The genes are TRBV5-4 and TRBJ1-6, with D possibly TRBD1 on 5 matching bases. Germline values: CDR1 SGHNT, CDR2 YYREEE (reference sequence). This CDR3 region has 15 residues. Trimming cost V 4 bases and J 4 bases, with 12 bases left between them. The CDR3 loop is CASSNRDGYNSPLHF. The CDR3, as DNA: TGTGCCAGCAGCAACCGGGACGGATATAATTCACCCCTCCACTTT.

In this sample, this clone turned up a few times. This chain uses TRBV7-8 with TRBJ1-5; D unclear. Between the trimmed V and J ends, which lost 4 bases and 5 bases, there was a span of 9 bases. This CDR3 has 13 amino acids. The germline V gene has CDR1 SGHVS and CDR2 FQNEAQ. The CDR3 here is CASSSLGYQPQHF. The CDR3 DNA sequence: TGTGCCAGCAGCTCCTTGGGCTATCAGCCCCAGCATTTT.

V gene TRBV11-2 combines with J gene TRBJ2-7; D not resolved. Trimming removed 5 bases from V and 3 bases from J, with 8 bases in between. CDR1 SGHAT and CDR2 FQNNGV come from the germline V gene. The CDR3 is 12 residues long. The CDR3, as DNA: TGTGCCAGCAGCCCGACCCACTACGAGCAGTACTTC. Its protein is CASSPTHYEQYF.

The CDR3 loop reads CASSYVGTIPGVFGYTF. Here the CDR3 DNA reads TGTGCCAGCAGTTACGTTGGGACAATCCCTGGGGTGTTCGGCTACACCTTC. The V gene is TRBV6-2 or TRBV6-3, the J gene TRBJ1-2, with D maybe TRBD1 (6 bases). In germline, CDR1 is MNHEY, CDR2 SVGEGT. V lost 2 bases and J 8 bases, leaving 24 bases between the germline ends. The length of the CDR3 is 17 residues.

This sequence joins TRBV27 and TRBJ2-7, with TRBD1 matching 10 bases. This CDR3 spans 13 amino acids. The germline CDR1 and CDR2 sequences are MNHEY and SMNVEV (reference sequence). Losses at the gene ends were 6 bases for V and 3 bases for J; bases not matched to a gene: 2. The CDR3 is CASSGDRGYEQYF. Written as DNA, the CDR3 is TGTGCCAGCAGCGGGGACAGGGGCTACGAGCAGTACTTC.

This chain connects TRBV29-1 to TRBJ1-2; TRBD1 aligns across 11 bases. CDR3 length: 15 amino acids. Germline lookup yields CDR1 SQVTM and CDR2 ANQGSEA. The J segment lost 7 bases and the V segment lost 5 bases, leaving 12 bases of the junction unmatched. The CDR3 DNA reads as TGCAGCGTTACCGGGACAGGGGGATCTCTGGGTGGCTACACCTTC. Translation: CSVTGTGGSLGGYTF. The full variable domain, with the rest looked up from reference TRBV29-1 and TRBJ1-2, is SAVISQKPSRDICQRGTSLTIQCQVDSQVTMMFWYRQQPGQSLTLIATANQGSEATYESGFVIDKFPISRPNLTFSTLTVSNMSPEDSSIYLCSVTGTGGSLGGYTFGSGTRLTVV.

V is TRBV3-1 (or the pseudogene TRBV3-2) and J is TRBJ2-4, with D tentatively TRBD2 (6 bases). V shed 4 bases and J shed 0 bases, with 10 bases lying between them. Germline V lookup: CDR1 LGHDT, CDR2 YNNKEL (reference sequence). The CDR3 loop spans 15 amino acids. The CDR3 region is CASSPLASAKNIQYF. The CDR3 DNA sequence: TGTGCCAGCAGCCCCCTAGCGTCAGCCAAAAACATTCAGTACTTC.

CDR3 loop: CASSPLGTGDYEQYF. CDR3 sequence (DNA): TGTGCCAGCAGCCCCCTCGGGACAGGGGACTACGAGCAGTACTTC. The rearrangement uses TRBV4-2 and TRBJ2-7; 10 positions agree with TRBD1. This CDR3 has 15 amino acids. V was pared by 4 bases and J by 3 bases, with 6 bases of the junction left unmatched. Per germline, CDR1 LGHNA and CDR2 YNFKEQ.

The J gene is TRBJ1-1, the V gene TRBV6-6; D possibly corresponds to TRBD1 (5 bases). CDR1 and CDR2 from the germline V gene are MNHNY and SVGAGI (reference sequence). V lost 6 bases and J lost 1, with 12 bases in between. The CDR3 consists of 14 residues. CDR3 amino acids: CASSPAGRNTEAFF. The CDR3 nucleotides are TGTGCCAGCAGCCCCGCGGGGCGGAACACTGAAGCTTTCTTT.

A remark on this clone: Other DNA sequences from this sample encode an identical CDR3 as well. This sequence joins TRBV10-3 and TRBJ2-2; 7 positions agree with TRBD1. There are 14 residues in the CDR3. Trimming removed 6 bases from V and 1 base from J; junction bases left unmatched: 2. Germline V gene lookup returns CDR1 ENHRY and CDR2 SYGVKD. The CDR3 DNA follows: TGTGCCATCAGAAGACAGGGGAACACCGGGGAGCTGTTTTTT. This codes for CAIRRQGNTGELFF.

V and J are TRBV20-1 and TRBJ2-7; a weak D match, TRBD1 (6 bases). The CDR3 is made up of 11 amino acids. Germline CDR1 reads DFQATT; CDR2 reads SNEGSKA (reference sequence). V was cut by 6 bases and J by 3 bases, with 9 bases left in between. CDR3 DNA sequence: TGCAGTGCGAAACAGGGCTACGAGCAGTACTTC. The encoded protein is CSAKQGYEQYF.

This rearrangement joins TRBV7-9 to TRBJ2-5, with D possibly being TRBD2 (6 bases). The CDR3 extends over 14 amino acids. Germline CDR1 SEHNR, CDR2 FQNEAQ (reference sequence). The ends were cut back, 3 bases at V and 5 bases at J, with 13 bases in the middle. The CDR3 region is CASSFLVAGETQYF. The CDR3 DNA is TGTGCCAGCAGCTTCTTAGTTGCGGGGGAGACCCAGTACTTC.

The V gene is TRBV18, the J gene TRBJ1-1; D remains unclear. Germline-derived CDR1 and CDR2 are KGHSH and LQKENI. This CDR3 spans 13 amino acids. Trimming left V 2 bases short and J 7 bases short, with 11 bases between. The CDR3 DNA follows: TGTGCCAGCTCACCAGAGCGTCAGGATGAAGCTTTCTTT. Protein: CASSPERQDEAFF. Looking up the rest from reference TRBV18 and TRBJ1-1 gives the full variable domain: NAGVMQNPRHLVRRRGQEARLRCSPMKGHSHVYWYRQLPEEGLKFMVYLQKENIIDESGMPKERFSAEFPKEGPSILRIQQVVRGDSAAYFCASSPERQDEAFFGQGTRLTVV.